This TCR beta chain comes out of a study of cytomegalovirus exposure and HLA in healthy donors. Points from the study as a whole: Exclusion as indistinguishable affected some V segments, including TRBV6-2 and TRBV6-3.

From germline, CDR1 is GTSNPN and CDR2 SVGIG (reference sequence). V was pared by 4 bases and J by 3 bases, with 12 bases between. There are 13 residues in the CDR3. Vbeta (60) and Jbeta (13) primers were used in the PCR. TCRdb's copy holds only in-frame clones and misses some; the assay was immunoSEQ multiplex PCR. The sample lists some 150,000 clones, more than 60% seen once, with around 1.6% in the top ten. Points on this clone: Its target is not known.

The sequence came from a female donor in good health and CMV-seronegative. The sequenced sample was PBMCs. The gene calls are TRBV30 and TRBJ2-5; D perhaps matches TRBD2 (5 bases). CDR3 amino acids: CAWIARSEETQYF. The DNA for the CDR3 is TGTGCCTGGATAGCGAGGTCCGAAGAGACCCAGTACTTC.